This T cell receptor beta chain was observed in a study of cytomegalovirus exposure and HLA in healthy donors. Overall study results and limits: Most observed TCR sequences were rare, whereas some public TCRs were detected in many donors. According to a subsequent analysis, TCR clusters identified in the first cohort showed a tendency to co-occur across the approximately 120 validation repertoires.

Per germline, CDR1 SQVTM and CDR2 ANQGSEA. The length of the CDR3 is 16 residues. This clone was recorded only once. Its antigen remains unknown. Sequence at one end of the junction differs from germline and may be a read error. Profiling relied on immunoSEQ multiplex PCR, and the TCRdb table lists in-frame clones only, not all of them. The repertoire has under 75,000 clones, around 92% of them found once; the top ten carry 5.3%. The source material was PBMCs. This chain links TRBV29-1 with TRBJ2-5, with 8 bases identical to TRBD1. The TCR sequence derives from a man aged 18 to 29 in good health and CMV-seropositive. As DNA, the CDR3 is TGCAGCGTTCAAGAGGACAGGGCGGTTGCACAAGAGACCCAGTACTTC. Protein sequence: CSVQEDRAVAQETQYF.